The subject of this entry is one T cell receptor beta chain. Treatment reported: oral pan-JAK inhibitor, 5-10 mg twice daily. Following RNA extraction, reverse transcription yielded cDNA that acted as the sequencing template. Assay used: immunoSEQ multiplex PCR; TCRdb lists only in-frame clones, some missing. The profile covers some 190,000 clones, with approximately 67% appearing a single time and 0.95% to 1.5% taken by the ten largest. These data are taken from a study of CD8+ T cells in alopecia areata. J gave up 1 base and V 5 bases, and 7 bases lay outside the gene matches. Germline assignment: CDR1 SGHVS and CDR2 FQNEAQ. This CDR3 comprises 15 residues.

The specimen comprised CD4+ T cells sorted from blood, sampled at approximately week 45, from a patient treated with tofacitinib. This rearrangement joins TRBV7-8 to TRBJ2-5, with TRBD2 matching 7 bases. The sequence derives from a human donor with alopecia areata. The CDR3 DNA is TGTGCCAGCAGCCCCCAGTCGGGGGGCCAAGAGACCCAGTACTTC. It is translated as CASSPQSGGQETQYF.